This T cell receptor beta chain was recorded in a study of T cell repertoires in cytomegalovirus infection. Study-wide background: Through public TCR beta signatures, both CMV infection and matching HLA type were indicated.

Study-wide points: Dominating the ex vivo response were HLA-C-restricted CMV-specific TCR beta clonotypes.

TCRdb recomputed calls from the reads with MiXCR, one row per CDR3 protein. Among about 300,000 distinct CDR3 sequences listed, about 25% were seen once. This clonotype was observed a few times. Its matching antigen is unknown. The source is a human donor in good health (CMV status not recorded). Some clones in this sample may be carry-over from other donors' samples. Sequences were obtained from PBMCs.

DNA of the CDR3: TGTGCCAGCAGTAAGGCCCGGGTTGGGGAGACCCAGTACTTC. It specifies CASSKARVGETQYF. The chain uses TRBV6-1 and TRBJ2-5; D uncertain. The germline CDR1 and CDR2 sequences are MNHNS and SASEGT. The CDR3 totals 14 residues. Deletions cut 5 bases from V and 5 bases from J, with 15 bases between.